The TCR beta chain under discussion was sequenced for a study of graft-versus-host responses after intestinal transplantation. For the study at large: For around 3 years after anti-thymocyte globulin induction, all recipients took tacrolimus and steroids.

V was trimmed by 3 bases and J by 3 bases, leaving 12 bases between them. The CDR3 totals 14 residues. Germline loops: CDR1 LNHDA, CDR2 SQIVND (reference sequence). A remark on this clone: The antigen remains undetermined.

Here immunoSEQ multiplex PCR was the method, and the copy in TCRdb shows in-frame clones only, minus some. The data show over 80,000 clones, about nine tenths seen once. Study-wide results and caveats: GvH clones were identified in recipient marrow, with some first appearing in ileum or blood.

The receptor comes from a human donor who was the organ donor for an intestinal transplant. Sequences were derived from unstimulated CD4+ T cells sorted from spleen or lymph node cells, sampled before transplant. The genes are TRBV19 and TRBJ2-7, with unresolved D. The CDR3 DNA reads TGTGCCAGTAGTATGACAATCACAGACTACGAGCAGTACTTC. Translated: CASSMTITDYEQYF. The full variable domain, rest sourced from reference TRBV19 and TRBJ2-7, is DGGITQSPKYLFRKEGQNVTLSCEQNLNHDAMYWYRQDPGQGLRLIYYSQIVNDFQKGDIAEGYSVSREKKESFPLTVTSAQKNPTAFYLCASSMTITDYEQYFGPGTRLTVT.